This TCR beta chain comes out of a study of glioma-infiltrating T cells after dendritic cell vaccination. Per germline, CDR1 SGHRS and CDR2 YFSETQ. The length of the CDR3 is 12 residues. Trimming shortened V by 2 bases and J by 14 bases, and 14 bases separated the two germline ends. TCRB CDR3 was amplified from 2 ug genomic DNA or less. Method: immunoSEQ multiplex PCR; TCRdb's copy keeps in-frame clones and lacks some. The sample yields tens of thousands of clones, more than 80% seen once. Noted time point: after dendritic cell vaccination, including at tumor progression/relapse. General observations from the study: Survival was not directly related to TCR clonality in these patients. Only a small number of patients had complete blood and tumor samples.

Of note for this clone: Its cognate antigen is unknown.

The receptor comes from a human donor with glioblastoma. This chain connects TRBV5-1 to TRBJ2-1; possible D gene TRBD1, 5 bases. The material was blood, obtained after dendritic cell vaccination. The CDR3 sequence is CASSLGESDKFF. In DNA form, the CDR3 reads TGCGCCAGCAGCTTAGGGGAATCTGACAAGTTCTTC.